This T cell receptor beta chain was recorded in a study of CD8 T cells in ankylosing spondylitis. This clonotype showed up many times. Its antigen is as yet unknown. Germline CDR1 DFQATT, CDR2 SNEGSKA (reference sequence). This CDR3 region has 14 residues. V was pared by 6 bases and J by 6 bases, with 7 bases of the junction left unmatched. Whole-study findings and limits: The clones that were linked to disease were reported to be significantly enriched in matched synovial fluid samples from ankylosing spondylitis patients.

By quantitative 5'-RACE with molecular barcodes, the TCR beta libraries were made. TCRdb passed the 5' RACE reads through MiXCR, listing each CDR3 protein once. The sample contains some 250,000 distinct CDR3 sequences, roughly a quarter of which appear only once. The TCR sequence derives from a male donor with ankylosing spondylitis or in good health (not recorded which). The sample taken for sequencing was blood, either unsorted or a sorted T cell fraction (not recorded which). The chain uses TRBV20-1 and TRBJ1-6, with 8 bases aligning to TRBD1. The CDR3 reads CSAQGTGPNSPLHF. As DNA, the CDR3 is TGCAGTGCGCAGGGGACAGGCCCTAATTCACCCCTCCACTTT.